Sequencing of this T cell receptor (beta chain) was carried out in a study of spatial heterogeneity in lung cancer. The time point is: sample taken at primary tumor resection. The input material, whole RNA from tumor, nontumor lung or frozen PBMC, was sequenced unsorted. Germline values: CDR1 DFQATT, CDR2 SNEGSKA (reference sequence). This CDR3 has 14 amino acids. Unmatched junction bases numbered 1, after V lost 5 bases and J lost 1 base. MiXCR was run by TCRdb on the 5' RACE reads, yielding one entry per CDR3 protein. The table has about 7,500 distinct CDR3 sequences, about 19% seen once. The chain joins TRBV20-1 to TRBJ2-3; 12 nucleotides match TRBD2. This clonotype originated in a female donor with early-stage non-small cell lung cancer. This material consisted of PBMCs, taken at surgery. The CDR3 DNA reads TGCAGTGCTGGACTAGCGGGGCGCACAGATACGCAGTATTTT. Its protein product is CSAGLAGRTDTQYF.